The T cell receptor (beta chain) described here comes from a study of PD-1 blockade in classical Hodgkin lymphoma. Measured with immunoSEQ multiplex PCR; TCRdb has only the in-frame clones, and not every one. The repertoire holds roughly 60,000 clones, about 88% seen once, with around 5% in the top ten. Relapses following autologous stem cell transplantation were seen in all patients, with brentuximab vedotin exposure varying. The germline V gene encodes CDR1 ENHRY and CDR2 SYGVKD. V was clipped by 2 bases and J by 4 bases, with 23 bases between them. This CDR3 has 18 residues. The sample was peripheral blood mononuclear cells (PBMCs), taken before the second cycle of nivolumab. The gene calls are TRBV10-3 and TRBJ1-1; D gene ambiguous. The origin of this receptor is a human donor with classical Hodgkin lymphoma. CDR3 in amino acids: CAISEPEATKEFGTEAFF. CDR3 sequence (DNA): TGTGCCATCAGTGAGCCCGAGGCTACAAAGGAATTCGGCACTGAAGCTTTCTTT.